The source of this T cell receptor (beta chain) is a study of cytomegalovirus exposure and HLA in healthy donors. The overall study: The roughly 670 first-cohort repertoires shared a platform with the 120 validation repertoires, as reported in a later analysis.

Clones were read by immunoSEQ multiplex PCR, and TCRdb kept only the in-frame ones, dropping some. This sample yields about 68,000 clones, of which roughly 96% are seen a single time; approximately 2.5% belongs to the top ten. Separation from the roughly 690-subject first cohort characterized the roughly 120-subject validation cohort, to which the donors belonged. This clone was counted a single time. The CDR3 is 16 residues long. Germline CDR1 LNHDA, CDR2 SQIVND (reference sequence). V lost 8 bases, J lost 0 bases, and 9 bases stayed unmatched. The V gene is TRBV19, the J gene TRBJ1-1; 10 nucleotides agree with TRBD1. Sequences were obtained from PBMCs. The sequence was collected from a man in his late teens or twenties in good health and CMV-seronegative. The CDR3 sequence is CASFSGQGIMNTEAFF. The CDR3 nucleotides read TGTGCCAGTTTTTCGGGACAGGGGATCATGAACACTGAAGCTTTCTTT.